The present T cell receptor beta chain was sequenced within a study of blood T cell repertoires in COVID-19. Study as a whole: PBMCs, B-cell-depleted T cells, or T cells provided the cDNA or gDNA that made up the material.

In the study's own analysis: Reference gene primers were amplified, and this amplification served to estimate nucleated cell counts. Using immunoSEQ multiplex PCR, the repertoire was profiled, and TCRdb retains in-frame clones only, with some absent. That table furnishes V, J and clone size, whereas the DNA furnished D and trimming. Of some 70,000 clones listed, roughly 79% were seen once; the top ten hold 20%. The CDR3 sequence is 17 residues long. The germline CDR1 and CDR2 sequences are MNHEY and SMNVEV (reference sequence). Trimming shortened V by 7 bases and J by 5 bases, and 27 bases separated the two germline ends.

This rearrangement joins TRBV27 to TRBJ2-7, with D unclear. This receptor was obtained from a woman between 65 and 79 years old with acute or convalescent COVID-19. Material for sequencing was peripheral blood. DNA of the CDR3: TGTGCCAGCAAGGCACGCAGGTCAGTCTCTTTTTTCGACGAGCAGTACTTC. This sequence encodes CASKARRSVSFFDEQYF.